The next 19 T cell receptor beta chains were all read from a single sample in a study of shared clonotypes between healthy human individuals (dated by TCRdb to the early 2020s). Library generation was performed with the immunoSEQ multiplex PCR assay. TCRdb re-hosts the immuneACCESS table, in-frame sequences only. Its copies lack some clones; in the studies checked, an unresolved V gene accounts for under half of them, and the cause for the rest is not known. For this sample the table gives under 1,900,000 clones, of which approximately 98.5% were detected only once. The top ten clonotypes cover 0.3% to 0.45% of the sample. Specimen: naive CD4+ T cells sorted from blood. The intended sense of this specimen's cell subset or site label: CD45RA+ positively selected. Source of these receptors: a man aged 25 to 40 in good health.

This chain joins TRBV5-4 and TRBJ2-7, with D perhaps matching TRBD1 or TRBD2 (6 bases each). Trimming removed 3 bases from V and 3 bases from J, with 10 bases in between. The length of the CDR3 is 13 residues. Germline V gives CDR1 SGHNT, CDR2 YYREEE (reference sequence). The CDR3 reads CASSWGASYEQYF. CDR3 nucleotides: TGTGCCAGCAGCTGGGGGGCTAGCTACGAGCAGTACTTC.

The chain recombines TRBV27 with TRBJ1-5, with D perhaps TRBD1 (5 bases). This CDR3 has 14 amino acids. CDR1 and CDR2 from the germline V gene are MNHEY and SMNVEV (reference sequence). Trimming took off 4 bases at V and 3 bases at J, with 10 bases between the two ends. CDR3 loop: CASSSRVYNQPQHF. Written as DNA, the CDR3 is TGTGCCAGCAGTTCCAGGGTCTACAATCAGCCCCAGCATTTT.

This rearrangement joins TRBV5-6 to TRBJ2-1; D uncertain. Trimming removed 1 base at V and 4 bases at J, with 15 bases between. The CDR3 is 16 amino acids. Germline lookup yields CDR1 SGHDT and CDR2 YYEEEE. The CDR3 reads CASSLFSAVGYNEQFF. In nucleotides, the CDR3 is TGTGCCAGCAGCTTGTTCTCCGCTGTGGGATACAATGAGCAGTTCTTC.

V usage is TRBV28 and J usage is TRBJ2-2; D is possibly TRBD1 (6 bases). V lost 6 bases and J 2 bases, leaving 13 bases between the germline ends. The CDR3 has 15 residues. Per germline, CDR1 MDHEN and CDR2 SYDVKM. CDR3 nucleotides: TGTGCCAGCAGCCCGGGGACAACCAACACCGGGGAGCTGTTTTTT. Protein sequence: CASSPGTTNTGELFF.

This clone has only a few counts. This chain connects TRBV7-9 to TRBJ1-1, with D tentatively TRBD1 (6 bases). CDR3 length: 12 amino acids. Trimming pared 5 bases from V and 11 bases from J, leaving 15 bases between. The V gene's germline CDR1 is SEHNR and CDR2 FQNEAQ (reference sequence). CDR3: CASSPQGESAFF. DNA for the CDR3: TGTGCCAGCAGCCCACAGGGTGAATCTGCTTTCTTT.

The chain combines TRBV4-1 with TRBJ2-7, with 8 bases identical to TRBD1. Per the germline V gene, CDR1 is MGHRA and CDR2 is YSYEKL. Trimming removed 0 bases from V and 3 bases from J; junction bases left unmatched: 4. The CDR3 extends over 15 amino acids. CDR3 protein: CASSQEQGGHYEQYF. In DNA, the CDR3 is TGCGCCAGCAGCCAAGAACAGGGGGGTCACTACGAGCAGTACTTC.

The chain uses TRBV11-2 and TRBJ2-1; the match to TRBD2 covers 13 bases. Trimming at V came to 5 bases and at J to 5 bases, leaving 3 bases not matched to a gene. Per germline, CDR1 SGHAT and CDR2 FQNNGV. The CDR3 totals 15 residues. CDR3 in amino acids: CASSGGTSGNNEQFF. CDR3 DNA sequence: TGTGCCAGCAGCGGGGGGACTAGCGGGAACAATGAGCAGTTCTTC.

This clone was recorded a few times. The chain uses TRBV6-5 and TRBJ2-3; D perhaps matches TRBD2 (7 bases). Trimming cost V 6 bases and J 0 bases, with 10 bases left between them. Per the germline V gene, CDR1 is MNHEY and CDR2 is SVGAGI. The CDR3 contains 14 residues. The CDR3 loop reads CASRGGLSTDTQYF. The CDR3 DNA follows: TGTGCCAGCAGGGGGGGGCTTAGCACAGATACGCAGTATTTT.

The genes are TRBV10-2 and TRBJ2-1; D is unresolved. This CDR3 is built from 12 residues. V lost 4 bases to trimming and J lost 2 bases, with 3 bases between them. Germline assignment: CDR1 WSHSY and CDR2 SAAADI. The CDR3 protein is CASSVPYNEQFF. CDR3 bases: TGCGCCAGCAGTGTTCCCTACAATGAGCAGTTCTTC.

About this clone itself: The same CDR3 arises from other DNA sequences in this sample as well. The chain has TRBV7-8 and TRBJ1-1; the D is unclear. Trimming took 5 bases from V and 1 from J, leaving 8 bases between them. Germline V gene sequence: CDR1 SGHVS, CDR2 FQNEAQ. The CDR3 length is 13 residues. Here the CDR3 reads CASSRTANTEAFF. Here the CDR3 DNA reads TGTGCCAGCAGCCGGACCGCGAACACTGAAGCTTTCTTT.

A word on this clone: The sample holds other DNA sequences that translate to the same CDR3. The rearrangement uses TRBV7-6 and TRBJ1-5; 7 nucleotides match TRBD1. The V segment lost 5 bases and the J segment 1 base; nucleotides outside the gene matches: 5. Germline values: CDR1 SGHVS, CDR2 FNYEAQ. This CDR3 has 15 residues. The CDR3: CASSPGTASNQPQHF. In nucleotides, the CDR3 is TGTGCCAGCAGCCCCGGGACAGCAAGCAATCAGCCCCAGCATTTT.

The chain employs TRBV4-3 and TRBJ2-1; no definite D call. Germline values: CDR1 LGHNA, CDR2 YSLEER. The CDR3 is made up of 15 amino acids. Trimming removed 4 bases at V and 8 bases at J, with 18 bases between. The DNA of the CDR3 is TGCGCCAGCAGCCGGAGAGCAGGCGATATGGATGAGCAGTTCTTC. It yields the protein CASSRRAGDMDEQFF.

The chain links TRBV9 to TRBJ1-5; D is unclear. This CDR3 contains 12 residues. V was trimmed by 3 bases and J by 8 bases, leaving 9 bases between them. In germline, CDR1 is SGDLS, CDR2 YYNGEE. In nucleotides, the CDR3 is TGTGCCAGCAGCGCCCCCGGGGAGCCCCAGCATTTT. It encodes CASSAPGEPQHF.

The chain couples TRBV5-6 to TRBJ2-7; TRBD1 might be the D (5 bases). Trimming pared 0 bases from V and 2 bases from J, leaving 9 bases between. The CDR3 length is 14 residues. Looked up from germline, CDR1 is SGHDT and CDR2 is YYEEEE. The CDR3 coding sequence is TGTGCCAGCAGCTTGGTAGACAGAACCTACGAGCAGTACTTC. It yields the protein CASSLVDRTYEQYF.

This chain uses TRBV28 with TRBJ1-1; the D is unclear. CDR1 is MDHEN, CDR2 SYDVKM, per germline. The ends were cut back, 4 bases at V and 0 bases at J, with 12 bases in the middle. The CDR3 consists of 15 residues. CDR3 nucleotides: TGTGCCAGCAGTTCAGCGACAACGGTGAACACTGAAGCTTTCTTT. Protein sequence: CASSSATTVNTEAFF.

V is TRBV28 and J is TRBJ2-1, with 12 bases aligning to TRBD1. The V gene's germline CDR1 is MDHEN and CDR2 SYDVKM. The trim removed 2 bases at V and 7 bases at J, leaving 3 bases unmatched. The CDR3 length is 15 residues. This CDR3 is CASSLTGQGANEQFF. The CDR3 nucleotides read TGTGCCAGCAGTTTAACGGGACAGGGGGCGAATGAGCAGTTCTTC.

The rearrangement links TRBV14 to TRBJ2-7; D possibly corresponds to TRBD2 (6 bases). The germline V gene has CDR1 SGHDN and CDR2 FVKESK. The CDR3 is 16 residues long. The V end lost 4 bases, the J end lost 0 bases, and 16 bases lay between the germline ends. CDR3 bases: TGTGCCAGCAGCCTCGGGGGTGCGGGGAGCTCCTACGAGCAGTACTTC. As protein: CASSLGGAGSSYEQYF. The full variable domain, its missing parts supplied by reference TRBV14 and TRBJ2-7, is EAGVTQFPSHSVIEKGQTVTLRCDPISGHDNLYWYRRVMGKEIKFLLHFVKESKQDESGMPNNRFLAERTGGTYSTLKVQPAELEDSGVYFCASSLGGAGSSYEQYFGPGTRLTVT.

The chain has TRBV7-2 and TRBJ1-2; 9 bases are shared with TRBD1. The CDR3 has 16 residues. Germline CDR1 SGHTA, CDR2 FQGNSA. The junction had 11 bases not matched to a gene; V was cut back by 4 bases and J by 5 bases. CDR3 DNA sequence: TGTGCCAGCAGCTCCGGGGGACAGGGAGATCGGTATGGCTACACCTTC. Its protein is CASSSGGQGDRYGYTF.

The CDR3 coding sequence is TGCGCCAGCAGCTTGCGACCCACGAACACTGAAGCTTTCTTT. Protein: CASSLRPTNTEAFF. The rearrangement uses TRBV5-1 and TRBJ1-1; D uncertain. CDR1 and CDR2 from the germline V gene are SGHRS and YFSETQ. V was trimmed by 1 base and J by 1 base, leaving 8 bases between them. The CDR3 runs 14 residues.